The clone carrying this T cell receptor (beta chain) was observed at least ten times. Its antigen is not identified. This entry belongs to a study of neurological immune-mediated disorders. Study-wide results and limits: None of the CDR3 amino acid sequences of expanded clones were shared across subjects, and this suggested private repertoires in all groups.

Germline V gene lookup returns CDR1 MGHRA and CDR2 YSYEKL. V dropped 1 base and J dropped 0 bases, with 7 bases sitting between them. This CDR3 region has 14 residues. TCRdb re-called the 5' RACE reads with MiXCR, one entry per CDR3 protein. The table lists 50,000 or so distinct CDR3 sequences, around 3.3% of them singletons, with around 5.6% in the top ten. The unsorted libraries were generated from a total of 2 million PBMCs, which had been stored in RNAlater at -80 C. The sequence derives from a man aged 35 to 55 with multiple sclerosis. The gene calls are TRBV4-1 and TRBJ2-7; no firm D call. What was sequenced was PBMCs. CDR3 residues: CASSQGPDSYEQYF. Written as DNA, the CDR3 is TGCGCCAGCAGCCAAGGCCCGGACTCCTACGAGCAGTACTTC.